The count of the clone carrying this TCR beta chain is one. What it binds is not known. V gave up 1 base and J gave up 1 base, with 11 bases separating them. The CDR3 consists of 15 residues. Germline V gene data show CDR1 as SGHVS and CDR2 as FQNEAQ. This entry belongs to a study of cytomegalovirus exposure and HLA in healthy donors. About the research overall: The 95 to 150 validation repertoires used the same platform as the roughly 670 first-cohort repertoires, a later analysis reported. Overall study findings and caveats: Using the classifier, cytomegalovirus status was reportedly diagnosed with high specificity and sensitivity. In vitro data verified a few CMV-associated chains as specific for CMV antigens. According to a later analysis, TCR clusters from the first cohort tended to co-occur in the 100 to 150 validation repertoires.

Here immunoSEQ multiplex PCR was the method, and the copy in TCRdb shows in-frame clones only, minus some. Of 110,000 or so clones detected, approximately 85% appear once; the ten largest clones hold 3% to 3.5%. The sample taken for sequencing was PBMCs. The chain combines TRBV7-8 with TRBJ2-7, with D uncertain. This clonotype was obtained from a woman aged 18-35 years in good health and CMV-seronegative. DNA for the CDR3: TGTGCCAGCAGCTTAGAAACAGCCATATCCTACGAGCAGTACTTC. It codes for CASSLETAISYEQYF.